This TCR beta chain was sequenced for a study of T cell changes during pregnancy in multiple sclerosis. Clones were read by immunoSEQ multiplex PCR, and TCRdb kept only the in-frame ones, dropping some. The sample records tens of thousands of clones, more than 80% being singletons. The CDR3 has 16 amino acids. Deletions cut 1 base from V and 5 bases from J, with 17 bases between. In germline, CDR1 is MDHEN, CDR2 SYDVKM. The source of this sequence is a female donor with multiple sclerosis, enrolled in a pregnancy study. V and J are TRBV28 and TRBJ1-1; D might be TRBD1 (6 bases). The sequencing here drew on CD4+ T cells from peripheral blood mononuclear cells, taken in the third trimester of pregnancy. The CDR3 bases are TGTGCCAGCAGTTTATCAGGGGATAAGGTGAGAACTGAAGCTTTCTTT. The encoded protein is CASSLSGDKVRTEAFF.